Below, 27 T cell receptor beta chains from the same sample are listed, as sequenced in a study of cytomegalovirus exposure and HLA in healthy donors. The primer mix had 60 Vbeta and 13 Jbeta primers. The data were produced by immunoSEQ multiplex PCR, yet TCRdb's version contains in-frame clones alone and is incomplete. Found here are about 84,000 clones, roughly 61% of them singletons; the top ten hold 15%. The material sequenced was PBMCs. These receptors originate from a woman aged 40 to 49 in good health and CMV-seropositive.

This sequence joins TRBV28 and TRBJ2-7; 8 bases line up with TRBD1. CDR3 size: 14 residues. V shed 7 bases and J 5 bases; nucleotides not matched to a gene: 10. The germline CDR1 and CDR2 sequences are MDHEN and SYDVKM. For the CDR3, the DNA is TGTGCCAGCACCGACGGACAGGGATTCCACGAGCAGTACTTC. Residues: CASTDGQGFHEQYF.

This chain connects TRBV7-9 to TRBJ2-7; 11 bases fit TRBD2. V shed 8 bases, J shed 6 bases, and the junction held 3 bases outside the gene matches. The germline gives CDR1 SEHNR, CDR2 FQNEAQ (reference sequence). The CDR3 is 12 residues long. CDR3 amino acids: CASVAGGPEQYF. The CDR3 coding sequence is TGTGCCAGCGTAGCGGGAGGGCCCGAGCAGTACTTC.

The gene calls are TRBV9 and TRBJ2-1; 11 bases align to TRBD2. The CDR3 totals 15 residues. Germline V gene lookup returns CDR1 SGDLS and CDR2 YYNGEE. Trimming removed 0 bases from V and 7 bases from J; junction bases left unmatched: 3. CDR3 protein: CASSVGTSGRNEQFF. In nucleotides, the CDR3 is TGTGCCAGCAGCGTAGGTACTAGCGGGAGAAATGAGCAGTTCTTC.

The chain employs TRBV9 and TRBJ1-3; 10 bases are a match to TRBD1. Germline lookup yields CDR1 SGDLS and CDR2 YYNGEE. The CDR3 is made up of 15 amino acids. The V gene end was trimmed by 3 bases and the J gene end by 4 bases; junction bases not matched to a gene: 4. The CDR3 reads CASSARTGGGNTIYF. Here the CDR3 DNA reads TGTGCCAGCAGCGCACGGACAGGGGGAGGAAACACCATATATTTT.

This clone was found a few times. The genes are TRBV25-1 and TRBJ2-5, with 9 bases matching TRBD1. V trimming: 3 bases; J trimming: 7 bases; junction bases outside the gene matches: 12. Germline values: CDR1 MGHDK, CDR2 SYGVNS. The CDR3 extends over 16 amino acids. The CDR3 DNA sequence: TGTGCCAGCAGTGAGGAGGGGACAGGGAATTTCGGGACCCAGTACTTC. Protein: CASSEEGTGNFGTQYF.

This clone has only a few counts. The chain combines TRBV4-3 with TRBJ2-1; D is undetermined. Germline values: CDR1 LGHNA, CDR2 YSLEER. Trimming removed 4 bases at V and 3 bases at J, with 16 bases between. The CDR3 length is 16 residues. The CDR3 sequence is CASSLSVGGGYNEQFF. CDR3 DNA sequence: TGCGCCAGCAGCCTTTCAGTTGGCGGCGGCTACAATGAGCAGTTCTTC.

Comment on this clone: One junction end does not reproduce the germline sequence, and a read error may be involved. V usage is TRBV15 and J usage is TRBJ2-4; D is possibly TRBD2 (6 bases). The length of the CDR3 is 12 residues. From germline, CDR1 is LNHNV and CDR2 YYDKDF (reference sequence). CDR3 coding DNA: TGTGCCACCAGCAGAGATTCCGGGGGATTTGGCTTC. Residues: CATSRDSGGFGF.

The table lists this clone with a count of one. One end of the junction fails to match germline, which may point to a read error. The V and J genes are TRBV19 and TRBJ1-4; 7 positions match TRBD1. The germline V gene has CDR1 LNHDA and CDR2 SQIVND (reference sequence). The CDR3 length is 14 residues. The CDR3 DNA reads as TGTGCCAGTAGCAACAGGGGCAATAATGAACAACTGTTTTTT. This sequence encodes CASSNRGNNEQLFF.

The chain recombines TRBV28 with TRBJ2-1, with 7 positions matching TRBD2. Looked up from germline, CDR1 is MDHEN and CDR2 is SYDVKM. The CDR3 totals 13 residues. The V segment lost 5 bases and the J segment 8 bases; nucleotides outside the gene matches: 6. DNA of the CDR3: TGTGCCAGCAGTCAGATGGGGAGGGATGAGCAGTTCTTC. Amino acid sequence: CASSQMGRDEQFF.

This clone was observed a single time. The chain's CDR3 is CASTIETGGDGYTF. The CDR3 region has the DNA TGTGCCAGCACCATTGAGACAGGGGGTGATGGCTACACCTTC. The V call is TRBV28, the J call TRBJ1-2; 9 bases are a match to TRBD1. The germline V gene has CDR1 MDHEN and CDR2 SYDVKM. The junction had 9 bases not matched to a gene; V was cut back by 7 bases and J by 6 bases. There are 14 residues in the CDR3.

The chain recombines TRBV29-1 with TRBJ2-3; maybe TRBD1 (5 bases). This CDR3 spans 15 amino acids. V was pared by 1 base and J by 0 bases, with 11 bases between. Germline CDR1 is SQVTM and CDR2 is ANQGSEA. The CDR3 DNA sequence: TGCAGCGTTGAAGCAGACAGAACTAGCACAGATACGCAGTATTTT. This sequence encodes CSVEADRTSTDTQYF.

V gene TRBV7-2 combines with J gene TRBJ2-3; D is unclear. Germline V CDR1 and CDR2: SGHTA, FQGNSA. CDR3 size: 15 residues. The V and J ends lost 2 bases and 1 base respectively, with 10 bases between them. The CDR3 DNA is TGTGCCAGCAGCTTACAAGCGACGGGCACAGATACGCAGTATTTT. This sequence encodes CASSLQATGTDTQYF.

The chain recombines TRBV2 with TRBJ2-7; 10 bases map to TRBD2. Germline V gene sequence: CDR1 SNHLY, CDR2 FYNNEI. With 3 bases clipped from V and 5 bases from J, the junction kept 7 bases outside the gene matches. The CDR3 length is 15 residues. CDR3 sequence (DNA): TGTGCCAGCAGTGACGCTAGCGGGAGTGGGAACGAGCAGTACTTC. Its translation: CASSDASGSGNEQYF.

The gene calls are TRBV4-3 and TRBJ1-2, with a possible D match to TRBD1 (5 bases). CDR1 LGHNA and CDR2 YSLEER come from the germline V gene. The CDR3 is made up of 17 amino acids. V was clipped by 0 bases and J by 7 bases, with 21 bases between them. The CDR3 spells CASSQDAGYILRGGYTF. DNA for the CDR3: TGCGCCAGCAGCCAAGACGCAGGGTACATCCTAAGGGGTGGCTACACCTTC.

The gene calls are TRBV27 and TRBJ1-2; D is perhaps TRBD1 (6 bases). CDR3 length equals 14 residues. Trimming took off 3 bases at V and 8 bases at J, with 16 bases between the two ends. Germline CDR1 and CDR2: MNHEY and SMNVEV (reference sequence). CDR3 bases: TGTGCCAGCAGTTTTGGGGGCGGGGGGCCCGGCTACACCTTC. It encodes CASSFGGGGPGYTF.

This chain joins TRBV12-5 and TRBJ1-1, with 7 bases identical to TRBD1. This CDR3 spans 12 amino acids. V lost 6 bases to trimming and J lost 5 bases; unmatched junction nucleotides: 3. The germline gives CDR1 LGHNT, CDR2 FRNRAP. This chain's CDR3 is CASGTGVTEAFF. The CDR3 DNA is TGTGCTAGTGGCACAGGGGTAACTGAAGCTTTCTTT.

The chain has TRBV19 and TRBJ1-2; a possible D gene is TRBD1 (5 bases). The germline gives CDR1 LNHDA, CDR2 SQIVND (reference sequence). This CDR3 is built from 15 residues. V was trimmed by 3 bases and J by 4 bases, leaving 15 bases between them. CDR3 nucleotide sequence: TGTGCCAGTAGTATTTTATCAGGGTCCGGCTATGGCTACACCTTC. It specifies CASSILSGSGYGYTF. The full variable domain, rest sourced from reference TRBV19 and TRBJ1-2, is DGGITQSPKYLFRKEGQNVTLSCEQNLNHDAMYWYRQDPGQGLRLIYYSQIVNDFQKGDIAEGYSVSREKKESFPLTVTSAQKNPTAFYLCASSILSGSGYGYTFGSGTRLTVV.

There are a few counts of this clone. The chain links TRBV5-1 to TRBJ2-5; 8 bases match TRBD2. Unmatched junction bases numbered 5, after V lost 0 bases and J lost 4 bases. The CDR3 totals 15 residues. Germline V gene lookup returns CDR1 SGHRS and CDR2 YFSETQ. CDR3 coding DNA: TGCGCCAGCAGCTTGGCCTCGGGGGGGGGAGAGACCCAGTACTTC. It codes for CASSLASGGGETQYF.

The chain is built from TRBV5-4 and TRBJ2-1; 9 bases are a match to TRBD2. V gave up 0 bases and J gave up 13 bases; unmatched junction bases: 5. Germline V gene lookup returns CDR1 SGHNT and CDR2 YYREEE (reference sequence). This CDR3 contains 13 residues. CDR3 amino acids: CASSLVAGGPQFF. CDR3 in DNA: TGTGCCAGCAGCTTGGTGGCGGGAGGGCCTCAGTTCTTC.

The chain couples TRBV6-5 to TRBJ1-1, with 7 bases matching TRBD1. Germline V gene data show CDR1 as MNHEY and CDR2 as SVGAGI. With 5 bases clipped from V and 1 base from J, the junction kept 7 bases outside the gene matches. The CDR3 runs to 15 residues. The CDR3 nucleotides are TGTGCCAGCAGTAAATCGAGACAGGGGAACACTGAAGCTTTCTTT. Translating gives CASSKSRQGNTEAFF.

The CDR3 DNA follows: TGTGCCAGCAGCGCTAGAACTAGCGGGAGTGGCTATGAGCAGTTCTTC. Residues: CASSARTSGSGYEQFF. This chain joins TRBV9 and TRBJ2-1, with 11 bases that match TRBD2. Germline values: CDR1 SGDLS, CDR2 YYNGEE. Losses at the gene ends were 3 bases for V and 8 bases for J; bases not matched to a gene: 10. This CDR3 contains 16 residues.

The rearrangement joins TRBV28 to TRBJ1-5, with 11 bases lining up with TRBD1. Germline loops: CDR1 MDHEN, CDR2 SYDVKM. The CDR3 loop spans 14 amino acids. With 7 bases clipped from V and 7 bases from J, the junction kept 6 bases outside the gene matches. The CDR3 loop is CASNGGQGAQPQHF. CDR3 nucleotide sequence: TGTGCCAGCAACGGCGGACAGGGGGCCCAGCCCCAGCATTTT.

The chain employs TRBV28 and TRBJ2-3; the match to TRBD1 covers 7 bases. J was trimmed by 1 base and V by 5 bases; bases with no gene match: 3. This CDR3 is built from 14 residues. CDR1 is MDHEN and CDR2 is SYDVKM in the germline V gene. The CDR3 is CASSPGQGTDTQYF. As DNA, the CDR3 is TGTGCCAGCAGTCCAGGACAGGGCACAGATACGCAGTATTTT.

The CDR3 sequence is CASRAGTGGNQPQHF. CDR3 nucleotide sequence: TGTGCCAGCAGAGCCGGGACAGGGGGCAATCAGCCCCAGCATTTT. The chain carries TRBV28 and TRBJ1-5; 10 positions match TRBD1. The ends lost 6 bases at V and 2 bases at J; junction bases unmatched: 4. The CDR3 extends over 15 amino acids. In germline, CDR1 is MDHEN, CDR2 SYDVKM.

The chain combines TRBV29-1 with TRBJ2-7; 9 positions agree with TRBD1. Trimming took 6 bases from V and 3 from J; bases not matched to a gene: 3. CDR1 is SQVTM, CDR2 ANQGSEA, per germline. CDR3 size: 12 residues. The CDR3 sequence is CSVGQGIYEQYF. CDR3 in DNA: TGCAGCGTCGGACAGGGGATCTACGAGCAGTACTTC.

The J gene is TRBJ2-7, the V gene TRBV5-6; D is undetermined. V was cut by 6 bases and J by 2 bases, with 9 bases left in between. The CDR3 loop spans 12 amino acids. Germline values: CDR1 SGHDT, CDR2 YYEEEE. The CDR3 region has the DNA TGTGCCAGCAACTTCGCGACCTACGAGCAGTACTTC. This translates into CASNFATYEQYF.

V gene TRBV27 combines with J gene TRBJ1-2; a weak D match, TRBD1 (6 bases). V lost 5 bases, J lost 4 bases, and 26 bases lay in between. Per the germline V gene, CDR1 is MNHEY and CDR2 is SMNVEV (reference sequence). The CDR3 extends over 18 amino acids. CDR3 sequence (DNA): TGTGCCAGCAGTACGCGTAAGGGAGCAATACAGGGTAGCTATGGCTACACCTTC. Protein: CASSTRKGAIQGSYGYTF.